This TCR beta chain was documented in a study of blood T cell repertoires in COVID-19. Study context: From the United States, Italy and Spain came samples of acute and convalescent COVID-19.

Sequencing was performed with immunoSEQ multiplex PCR; in TCRdb, only in-frame clones are kept and a portion is missing. The data contain about 330,000 clones, 88% of them singletons. Germline V lookup: CDR1 SGHRS, CDR2 YFSETQ. Trimming took 4 bases from V and 4 from J, leaving 8 bases between them. The CDR3 is 13 residues long. Participants spanned ages about 18 to 89 years and resided in 20 to 25 US areas. The origin of this receptor is a man under 40 who had recovered from COVID-19. This chain connects TRBV5-1 to TRBJ1-4; the D is unclear. The source material was PBMCs or T cells enriched from blood (not recorded which). The CDR3 DNA reads TGCGCCAGCAGCCGGGAATTTAATGAAAAACTGTTTTTT. Translating it yields CASSREFNEKLFF.